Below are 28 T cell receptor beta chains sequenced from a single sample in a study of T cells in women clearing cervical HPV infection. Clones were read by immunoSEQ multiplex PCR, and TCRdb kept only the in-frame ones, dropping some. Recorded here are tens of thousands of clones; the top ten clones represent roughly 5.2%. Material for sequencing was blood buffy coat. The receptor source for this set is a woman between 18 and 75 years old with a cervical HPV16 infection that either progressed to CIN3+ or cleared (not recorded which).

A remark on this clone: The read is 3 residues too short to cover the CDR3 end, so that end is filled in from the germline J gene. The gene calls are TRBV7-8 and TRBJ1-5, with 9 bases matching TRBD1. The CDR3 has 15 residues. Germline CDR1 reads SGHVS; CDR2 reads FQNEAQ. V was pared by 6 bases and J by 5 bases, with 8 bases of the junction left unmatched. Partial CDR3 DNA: TGTGCCAGCAGTCAACAGGGGGCTATGTATCAGCCC. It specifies CASSQQGAMYQP. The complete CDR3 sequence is CASSQQGAMYQPQHF.

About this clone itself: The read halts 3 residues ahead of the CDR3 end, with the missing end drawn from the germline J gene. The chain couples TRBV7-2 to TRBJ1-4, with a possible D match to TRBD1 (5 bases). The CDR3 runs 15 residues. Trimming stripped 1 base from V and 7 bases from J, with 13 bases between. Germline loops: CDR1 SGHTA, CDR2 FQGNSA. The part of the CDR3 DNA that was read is TGTGCCAGCAGCTTAGTGGCAGGGTGGTCTGAAAAA. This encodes CASSLVAGWSEK. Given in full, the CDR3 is CASSLVAGWSEKLFF.

CDR3 DNA (partial): TGTGCCAGCAGCTCCCTAAAGCGGGGGGGCTACATGTCTGGGGCCAACGTC. It translates to CASSSLKRGGYMSGANV. From start to end, the CDR3 is CASSSLKRGGYMSGANVLTF. The genes are TRBV7-1 and TRBJ2-6; 10 bases fit TRBD2. The read is 3 residues too short to cover the CDR3 end, so that end is filled in from the germline J gene. TRBV7-1 is noted as an ORF with a role that remains uncertain. The trim removed 3 bases at V and 1 base at J, leaving 12 bases unmatched. This CDR3 contains 20 residues.

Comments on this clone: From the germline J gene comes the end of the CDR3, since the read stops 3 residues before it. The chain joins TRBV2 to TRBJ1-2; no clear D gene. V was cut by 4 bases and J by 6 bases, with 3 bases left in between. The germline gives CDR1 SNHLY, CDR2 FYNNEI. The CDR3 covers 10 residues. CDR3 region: CASSGHGYTF. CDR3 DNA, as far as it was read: TGTGCCAGCAGTGGGCATGGC. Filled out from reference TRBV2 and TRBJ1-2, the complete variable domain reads EPEVTQTPSHQVTQMGQEVILRCVPISNHLYFYWYRQILGQKVEFLVSFYNNEISEKSEIFDDQFSVERPDGSNFTLKIRSTKLEDSAMYFCASSGHGYTFGSGTRLTVV.

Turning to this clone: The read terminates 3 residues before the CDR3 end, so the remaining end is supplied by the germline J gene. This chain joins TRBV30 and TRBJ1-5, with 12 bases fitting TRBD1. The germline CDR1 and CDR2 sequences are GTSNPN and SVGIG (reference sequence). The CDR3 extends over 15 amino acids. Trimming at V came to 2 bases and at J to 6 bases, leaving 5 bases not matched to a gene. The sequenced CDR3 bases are TGTGCCTGGAGTATGGGACAGGGGGCTTTTCAGCCC. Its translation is CAWSMGQGAFQP. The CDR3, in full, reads CAWSMGQGAFQPQHF. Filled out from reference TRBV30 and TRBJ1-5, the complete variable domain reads SQTIHQWPATLVQPVGSPLSLECTVEGTSNPNLYWYRQAAGRGLQLLFYSVGIGQISSEVPQNLSASRPQDRQFILSSKKLLLSDSGFYLCAWSMGQGAFQPQHFGDGTRLSIL.

CDR3 DNA (partial): TGTGCCAGCAGCCCCGTCGGGGTA. Its protein is CASSPVGV. The complete CDR3 protein is CASSPVGVAFF. The rearrangement joins TRBV2 to TRBJ1-1; D remains unclear. Read coverage stops 3 residues before the CDR3 terminus; the germline J gene supplies the remainder. Looked up from germline, CDR1 is SNHLY and CDR2 is FYNNEI. The CDR3 runs 11 residues.

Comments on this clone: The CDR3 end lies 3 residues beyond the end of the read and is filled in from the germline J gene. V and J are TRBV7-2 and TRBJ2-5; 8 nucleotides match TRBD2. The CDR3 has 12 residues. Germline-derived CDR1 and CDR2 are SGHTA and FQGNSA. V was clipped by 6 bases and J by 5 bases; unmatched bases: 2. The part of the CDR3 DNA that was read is TGTGCCAGCAGGTCTAGCGGGGAGACC. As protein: CASRSSGET. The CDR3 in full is CASRSSGETQYF.

This chain's CDR3 is CASSRDTLLYEQYF. CDR3 bases read: TGTGCCAGCTCACGGGACACCTTACTCTACGAG. This chain uses TRBV18 with TRBJ2-7; weak D call: TRBD1 (6 bases). Sequencing ends 3 residues short of the CDR3 end; the germline J gene provides the rest. Germline V CDR1 and CDR2: KGHSH, LQKENI. With 4 bases removed from V and 3 bases from J, the gap between germline ends came to 13 bases. This CDR3 comprises 14 residues.

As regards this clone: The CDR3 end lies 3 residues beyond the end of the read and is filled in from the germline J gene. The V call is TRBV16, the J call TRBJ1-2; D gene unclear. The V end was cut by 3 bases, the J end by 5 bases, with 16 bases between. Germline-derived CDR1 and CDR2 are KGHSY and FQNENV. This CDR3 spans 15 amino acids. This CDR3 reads CASSQVPGGIYGYTF. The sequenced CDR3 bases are TGTGCCAGCAGCCAGGTCCCTGGCGGGATTTATGGC. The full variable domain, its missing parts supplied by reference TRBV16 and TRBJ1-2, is GEEVAQTPKHLVRGEGQKAKLYCAPIKGHSYVFWYQQVLKNEFKFLISFQNENVFDETGMPKERFSAKCLPNSPCSLEIQATKLEDSAVYFCASSQVPGGIYGYTFGSGTRLTVV.

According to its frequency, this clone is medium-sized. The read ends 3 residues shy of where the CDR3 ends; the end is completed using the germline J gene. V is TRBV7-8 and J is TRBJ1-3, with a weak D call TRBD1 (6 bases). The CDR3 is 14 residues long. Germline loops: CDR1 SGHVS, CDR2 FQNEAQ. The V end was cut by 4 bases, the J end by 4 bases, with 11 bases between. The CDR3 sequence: CASSSGVGGNTIYF. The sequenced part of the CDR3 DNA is TGTGCCAGCAGCTCAGGGGTCGGCGGAAACACC.

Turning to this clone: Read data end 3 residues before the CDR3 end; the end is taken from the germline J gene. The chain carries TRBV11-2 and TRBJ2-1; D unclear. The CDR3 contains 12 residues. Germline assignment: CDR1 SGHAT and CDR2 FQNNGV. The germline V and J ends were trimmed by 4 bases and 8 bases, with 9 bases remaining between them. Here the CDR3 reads CASSSLLDEQFF. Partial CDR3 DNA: TGTGCCAGCAGCTCACTCCTCGATGAG.

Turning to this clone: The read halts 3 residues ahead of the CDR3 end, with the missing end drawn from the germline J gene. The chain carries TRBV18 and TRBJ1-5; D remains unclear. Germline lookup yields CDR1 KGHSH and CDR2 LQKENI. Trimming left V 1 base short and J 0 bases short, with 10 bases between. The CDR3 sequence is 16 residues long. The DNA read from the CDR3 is TGTGCCAGCTCACCACGACGGACTTATAGCAATCAGCCC. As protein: CASSPRRTYSNQP. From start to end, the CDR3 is CASSPRRTYSNQPQHF.

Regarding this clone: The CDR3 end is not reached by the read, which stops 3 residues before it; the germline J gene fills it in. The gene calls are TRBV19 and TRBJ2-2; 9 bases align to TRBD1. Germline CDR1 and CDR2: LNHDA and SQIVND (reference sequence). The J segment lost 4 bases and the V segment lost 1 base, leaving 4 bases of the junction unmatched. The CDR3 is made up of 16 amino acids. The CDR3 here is CASSIGDRVVTGELFF. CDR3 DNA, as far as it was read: TGTGCCAGTAGTATAGGGGACAGGGTTGTCACCGGGGAG.

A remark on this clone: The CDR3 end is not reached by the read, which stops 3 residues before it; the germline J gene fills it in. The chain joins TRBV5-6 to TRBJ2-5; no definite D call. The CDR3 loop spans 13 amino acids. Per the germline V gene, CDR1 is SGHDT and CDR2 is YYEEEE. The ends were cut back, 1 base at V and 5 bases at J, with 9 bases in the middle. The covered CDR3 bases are TGTGCCAGCAGCTTGCGTAACATGGAGACC. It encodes CASSLRNMET. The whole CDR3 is CASSLRNMETQYF.

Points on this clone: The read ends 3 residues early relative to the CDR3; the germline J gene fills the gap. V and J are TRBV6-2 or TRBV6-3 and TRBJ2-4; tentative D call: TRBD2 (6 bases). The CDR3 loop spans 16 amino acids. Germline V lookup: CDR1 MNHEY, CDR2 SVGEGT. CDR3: CASSFRYRRTGETQYF. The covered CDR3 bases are TGTGCCAGCAGCTTCCGGTACAGGCGGACGGGAGAGACT.

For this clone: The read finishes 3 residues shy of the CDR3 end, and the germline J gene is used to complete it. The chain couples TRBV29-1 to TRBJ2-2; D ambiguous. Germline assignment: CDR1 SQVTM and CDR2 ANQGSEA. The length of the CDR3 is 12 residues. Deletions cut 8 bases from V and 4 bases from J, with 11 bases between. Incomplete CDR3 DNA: TGCAGCATGAGTCGGGTCACCGGGGAG. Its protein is CSMSRVTGE. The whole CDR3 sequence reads CSMSRVTGELFF.

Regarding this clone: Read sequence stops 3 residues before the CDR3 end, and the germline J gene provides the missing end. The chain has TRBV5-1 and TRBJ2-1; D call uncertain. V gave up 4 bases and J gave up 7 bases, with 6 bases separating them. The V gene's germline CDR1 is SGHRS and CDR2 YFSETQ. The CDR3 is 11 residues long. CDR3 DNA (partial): TGCGCCAGCAGCCCTTCTAATGAG. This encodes CASSPSNE. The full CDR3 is CASSPSNEQFF.

This chain's CDR3 is CASSHRDITNYGYTF. CDR3 DNA, as far as it was read: TGTGCCAGCTCACACCGGGACATAACTAACTATGGC. This chain links TRBV18 with TRBJ1-2, with D possibly being TRBD1 (6 bases). The read ends 3 residues before the CDR3 terminus; that terminus is restored from the germline J gene. Germline V CDR1 and CDR2: KGHSH, LQKENI. This CDR3 region has 15 residues. With 4 bases removed from V and 0 bases from J, the gap between germline ends came to 12 bases.

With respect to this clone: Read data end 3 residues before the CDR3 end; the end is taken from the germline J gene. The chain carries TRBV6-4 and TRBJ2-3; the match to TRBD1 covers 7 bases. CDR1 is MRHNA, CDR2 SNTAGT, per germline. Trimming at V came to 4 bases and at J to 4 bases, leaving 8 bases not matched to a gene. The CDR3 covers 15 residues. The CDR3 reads CASSATGVGADTQYF. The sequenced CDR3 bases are TGTGCCAGCAGTGCCACAGGGGTGGGGGCAGATACG.

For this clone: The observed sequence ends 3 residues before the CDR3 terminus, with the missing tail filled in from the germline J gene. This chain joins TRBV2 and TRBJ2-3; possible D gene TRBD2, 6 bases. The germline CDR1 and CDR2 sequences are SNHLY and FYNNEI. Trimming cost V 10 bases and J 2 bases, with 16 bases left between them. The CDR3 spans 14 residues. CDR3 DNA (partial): TGTGCCACCACACTACGGGGGTTCACAGATACG. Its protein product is CATTLRGFTDT. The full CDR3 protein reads CATTLRGFTDTQYF.

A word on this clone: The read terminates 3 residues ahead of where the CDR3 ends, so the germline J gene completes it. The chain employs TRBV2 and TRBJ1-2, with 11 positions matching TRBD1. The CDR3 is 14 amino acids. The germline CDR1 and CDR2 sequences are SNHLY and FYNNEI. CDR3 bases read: TGTGCCAGCAGCGACAAGGACAGGGGGCGAGGC. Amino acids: CASSDKDRGRG. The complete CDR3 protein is CASSDKDRGRGYTF.

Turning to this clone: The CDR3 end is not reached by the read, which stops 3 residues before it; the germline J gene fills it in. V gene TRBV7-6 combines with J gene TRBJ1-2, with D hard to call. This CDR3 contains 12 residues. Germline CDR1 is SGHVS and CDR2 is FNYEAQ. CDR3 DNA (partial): TGTGCCAGCAGCAAAAGTCAGGATGAC. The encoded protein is CASSKSQDD. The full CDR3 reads CASSKSQDDYTF.

The chain's CDR3 is CASSRRGSSGNTIYF. Partial CDR3 DNA: TGTGCCAGCAGCCGAAGGGGGAGCTCTGGAAACACC. This chain uses TRBV14 with TRBJ1-3; the D gene is possibly TRBD1 (6 bases). The read halts 3 residues ahead of the CDR3 end, with the missing end drawn from the germline J gene. CDR3 length: 15 amino acids. V shed 4 bases and J shed 0 bases, with 10 bases lying between them. Germline V gene data show CDR1 as SGHDN and CDR2 as FVKESK.

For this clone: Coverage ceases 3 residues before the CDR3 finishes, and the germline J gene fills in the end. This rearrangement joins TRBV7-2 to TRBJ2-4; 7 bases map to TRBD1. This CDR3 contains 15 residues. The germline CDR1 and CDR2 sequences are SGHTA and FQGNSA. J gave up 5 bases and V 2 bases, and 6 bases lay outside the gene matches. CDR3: CASSLSLGQQNIQYF. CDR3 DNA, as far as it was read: TGTGCCAGCAGCTTAAGTTTGGGACAGCAAAACATT. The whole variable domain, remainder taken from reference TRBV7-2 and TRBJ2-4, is GAGVSQSPSNKVTEKGKDVELRCDPISGHTALYWYRQSLGQGLEFLIYFQGNSAPDKSGLPSDRFSAERTGGSVSTLTIQRTQQEDSAVYLCASSLSLGQQNIQYFGAGTRLSVL.

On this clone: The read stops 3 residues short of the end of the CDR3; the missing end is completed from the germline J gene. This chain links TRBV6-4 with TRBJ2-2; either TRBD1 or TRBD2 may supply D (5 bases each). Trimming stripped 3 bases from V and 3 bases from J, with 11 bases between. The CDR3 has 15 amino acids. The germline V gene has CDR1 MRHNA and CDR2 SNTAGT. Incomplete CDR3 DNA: TGTGCCAGCAGTGAGAGGGGCGCGGACACCGGGGAG. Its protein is CASSERGADTGE. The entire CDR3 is CASSERGADTGELFF.

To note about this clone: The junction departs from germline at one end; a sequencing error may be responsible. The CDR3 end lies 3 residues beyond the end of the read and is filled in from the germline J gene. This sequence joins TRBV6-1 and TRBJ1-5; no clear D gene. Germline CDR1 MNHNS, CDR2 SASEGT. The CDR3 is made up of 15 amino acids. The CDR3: CTSSERHVSNQPQHF. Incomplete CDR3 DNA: TGTACCAGCAGTGAAAGGCATGTAAGCAATCAGCCC.

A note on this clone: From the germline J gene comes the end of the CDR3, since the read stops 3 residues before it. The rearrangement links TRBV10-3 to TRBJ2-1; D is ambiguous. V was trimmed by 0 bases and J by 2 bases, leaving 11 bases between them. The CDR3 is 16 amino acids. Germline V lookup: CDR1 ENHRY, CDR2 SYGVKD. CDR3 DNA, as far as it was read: TGTGCCATCAGTGAGTCGGTGAGCCCACCCTACAATGAG. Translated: CAISESVSPPYNE. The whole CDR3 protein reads CAISESVSPPYNEQFF.

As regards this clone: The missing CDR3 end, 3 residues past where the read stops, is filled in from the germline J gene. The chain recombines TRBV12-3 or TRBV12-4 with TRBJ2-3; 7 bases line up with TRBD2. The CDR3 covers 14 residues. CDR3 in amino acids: CASSLSTSLETQYF. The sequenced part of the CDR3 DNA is TGTGCCAGCAGTTTATCGACTAGCTTAGAGACG.